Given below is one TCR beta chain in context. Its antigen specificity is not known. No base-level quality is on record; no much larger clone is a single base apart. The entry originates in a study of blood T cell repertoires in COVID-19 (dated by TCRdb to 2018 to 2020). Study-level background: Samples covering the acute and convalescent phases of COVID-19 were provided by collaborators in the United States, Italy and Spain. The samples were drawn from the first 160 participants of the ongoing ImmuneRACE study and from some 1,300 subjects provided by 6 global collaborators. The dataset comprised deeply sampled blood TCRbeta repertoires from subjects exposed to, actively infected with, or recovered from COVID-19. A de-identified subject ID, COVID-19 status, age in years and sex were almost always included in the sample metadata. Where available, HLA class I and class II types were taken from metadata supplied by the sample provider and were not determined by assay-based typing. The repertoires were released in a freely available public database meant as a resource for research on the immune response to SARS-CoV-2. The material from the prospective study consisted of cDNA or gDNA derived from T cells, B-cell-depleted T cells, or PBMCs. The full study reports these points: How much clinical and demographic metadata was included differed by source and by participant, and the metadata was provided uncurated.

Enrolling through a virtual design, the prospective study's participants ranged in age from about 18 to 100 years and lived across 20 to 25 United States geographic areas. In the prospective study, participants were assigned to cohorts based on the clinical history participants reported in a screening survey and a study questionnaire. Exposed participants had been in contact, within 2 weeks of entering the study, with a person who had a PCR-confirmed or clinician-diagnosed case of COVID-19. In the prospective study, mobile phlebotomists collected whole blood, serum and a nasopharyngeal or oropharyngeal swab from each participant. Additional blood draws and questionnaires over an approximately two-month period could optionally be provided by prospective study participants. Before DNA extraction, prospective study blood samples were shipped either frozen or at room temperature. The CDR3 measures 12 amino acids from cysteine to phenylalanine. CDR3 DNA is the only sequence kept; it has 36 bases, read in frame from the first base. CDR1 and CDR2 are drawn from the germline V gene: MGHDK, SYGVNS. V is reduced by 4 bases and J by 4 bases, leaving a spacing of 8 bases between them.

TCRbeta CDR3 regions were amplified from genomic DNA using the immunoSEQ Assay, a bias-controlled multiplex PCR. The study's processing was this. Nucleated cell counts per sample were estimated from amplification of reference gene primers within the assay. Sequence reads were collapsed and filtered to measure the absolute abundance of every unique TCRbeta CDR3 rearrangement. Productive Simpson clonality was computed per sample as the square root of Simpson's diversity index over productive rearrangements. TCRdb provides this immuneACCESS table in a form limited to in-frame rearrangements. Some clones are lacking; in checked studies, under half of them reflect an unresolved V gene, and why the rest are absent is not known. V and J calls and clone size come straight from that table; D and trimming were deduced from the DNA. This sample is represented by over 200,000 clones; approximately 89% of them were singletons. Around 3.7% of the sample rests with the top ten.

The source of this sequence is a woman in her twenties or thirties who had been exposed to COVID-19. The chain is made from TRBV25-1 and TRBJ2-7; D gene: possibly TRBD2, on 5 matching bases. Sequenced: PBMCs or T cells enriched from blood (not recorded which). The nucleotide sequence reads TGTGCCAGCAGTGGAGGGAGTTACGAGCAGTACTTC. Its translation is CASSGGSYEQYF.